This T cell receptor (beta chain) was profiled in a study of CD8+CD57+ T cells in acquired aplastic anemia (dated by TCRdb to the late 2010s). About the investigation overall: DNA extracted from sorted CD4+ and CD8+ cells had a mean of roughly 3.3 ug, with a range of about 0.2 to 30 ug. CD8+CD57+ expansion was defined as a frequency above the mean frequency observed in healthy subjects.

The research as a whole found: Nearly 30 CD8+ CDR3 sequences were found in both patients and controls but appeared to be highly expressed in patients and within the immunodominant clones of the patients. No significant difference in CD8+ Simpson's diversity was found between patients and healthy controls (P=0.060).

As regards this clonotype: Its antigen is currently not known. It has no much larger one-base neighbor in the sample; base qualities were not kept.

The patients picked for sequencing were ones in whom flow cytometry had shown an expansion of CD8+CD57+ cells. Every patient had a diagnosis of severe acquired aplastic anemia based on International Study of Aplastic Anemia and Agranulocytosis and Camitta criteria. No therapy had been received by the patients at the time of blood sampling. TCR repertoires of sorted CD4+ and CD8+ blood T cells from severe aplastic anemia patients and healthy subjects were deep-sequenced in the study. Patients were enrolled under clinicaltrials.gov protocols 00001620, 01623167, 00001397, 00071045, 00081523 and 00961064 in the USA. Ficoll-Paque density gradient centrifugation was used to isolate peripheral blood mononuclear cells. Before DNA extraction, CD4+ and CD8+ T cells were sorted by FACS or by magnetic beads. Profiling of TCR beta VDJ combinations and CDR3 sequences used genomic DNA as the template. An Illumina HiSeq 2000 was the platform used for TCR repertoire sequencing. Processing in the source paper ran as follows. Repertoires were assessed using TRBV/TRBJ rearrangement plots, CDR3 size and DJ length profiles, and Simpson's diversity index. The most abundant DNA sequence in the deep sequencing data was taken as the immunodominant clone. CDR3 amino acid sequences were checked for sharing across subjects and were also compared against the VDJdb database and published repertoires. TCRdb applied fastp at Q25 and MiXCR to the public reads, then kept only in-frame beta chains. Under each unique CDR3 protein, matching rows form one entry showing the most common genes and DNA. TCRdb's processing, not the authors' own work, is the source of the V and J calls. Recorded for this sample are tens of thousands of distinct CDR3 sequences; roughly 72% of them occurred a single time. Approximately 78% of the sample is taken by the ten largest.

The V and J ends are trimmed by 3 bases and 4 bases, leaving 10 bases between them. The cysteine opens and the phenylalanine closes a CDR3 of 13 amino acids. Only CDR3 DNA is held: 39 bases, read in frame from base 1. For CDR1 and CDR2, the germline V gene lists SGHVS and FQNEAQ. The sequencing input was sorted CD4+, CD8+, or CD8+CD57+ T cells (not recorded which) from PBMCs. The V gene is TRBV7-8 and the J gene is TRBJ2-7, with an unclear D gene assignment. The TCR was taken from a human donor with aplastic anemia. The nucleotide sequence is TGTGCCAGCAGCTTCTCGGAATATTACGAGCAGTACTTC. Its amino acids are CASSFSEYYEQYF.